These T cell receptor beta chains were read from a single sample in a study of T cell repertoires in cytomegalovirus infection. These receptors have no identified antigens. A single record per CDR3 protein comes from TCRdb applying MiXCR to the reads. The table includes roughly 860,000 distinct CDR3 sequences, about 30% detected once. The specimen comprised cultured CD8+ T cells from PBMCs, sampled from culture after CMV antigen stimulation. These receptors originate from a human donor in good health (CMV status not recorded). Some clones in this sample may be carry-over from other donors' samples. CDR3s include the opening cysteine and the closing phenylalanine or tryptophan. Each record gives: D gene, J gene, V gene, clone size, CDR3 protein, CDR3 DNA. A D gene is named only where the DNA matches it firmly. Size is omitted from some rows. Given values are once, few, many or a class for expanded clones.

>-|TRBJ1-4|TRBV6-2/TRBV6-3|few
CASSYDRATNEKLFF
TGTGCCAGCAGTTACGACAGAGCAACTAATGAAAAACTGTTTTTT
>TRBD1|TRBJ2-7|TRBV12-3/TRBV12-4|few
CASSRTGTGHDEQYF
TGTGCCAGCAGCCGAACCGGGACAGGGCACGACGAGCAGTACTTC
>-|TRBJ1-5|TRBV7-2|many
CASSLEGGGRAAWAQHF
TGTGCCAGCAGCTTAGAGGGGGGGGGCAGGGCGGCGTGGGCCCAGCATTTT
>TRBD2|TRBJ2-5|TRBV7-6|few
CASSLVAFASGGRPLETQYF
TGTGCCAGCAGCTTAGTCGCGTTCGCTAGCGGGGGCCGGCCCTTAGAGACCCAGTACTTC
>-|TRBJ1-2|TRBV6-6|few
CASSYWAGRNYGYTF
TGTGCCAGCAGTTACTGGGCAGGGAGGAACTATGGCTACACCTTC
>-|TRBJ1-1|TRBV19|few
CASISIEGTYTEAFF
TGTGCCAGTATCTCTATAGAAGGAACGTACACTGAAGCTTTCTTT
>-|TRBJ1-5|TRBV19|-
CASSMFWSQGSNQPQHF
TGTGCCAGTAGTATGTTTTGGTCCCAGGGGAGCAATCAGCCCCAGCATTTT
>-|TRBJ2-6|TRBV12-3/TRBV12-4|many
CASRDSGANVLTF
TGTGCCAGCAGGGATTCTGGGGCCAACGTCCTGACTTTC
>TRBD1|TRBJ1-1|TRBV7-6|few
CASSNPQGTGYIEAFF
TGTGCCAGCAGCAACCCTCAGGGGACAGGGTATATTGAAGCTTTCTTT
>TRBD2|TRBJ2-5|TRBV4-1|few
CASSQEEAGGAYQETQYF
TGCGCCAGCAGCCAAGAAGAAGCGGGGGGCGCCTACCAAGAGACCCAGTACTTC
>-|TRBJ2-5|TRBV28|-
CASSFPHSALRGTQYF
TGTGCCAGCAGTTTTCCCCACTCTGCGTTGAGGGGGACCCAGTACTTC
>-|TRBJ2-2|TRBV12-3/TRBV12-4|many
CASSFGTRTGELFF
TGTGCCAGCAGTTTCGGGACCCGCACCGGGGAGCTGTTTTTT
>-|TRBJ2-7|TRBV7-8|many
CASSHTGTRKVYEQYF
TGTGCCAGCAGCCATACCGGGACAAGGAAGGTATACGAGCAGTACTTC
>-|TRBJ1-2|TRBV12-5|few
CASGTDNYGYTF
TGTGCTAGTGGTACAGATAACTATGGCTACACCTTC
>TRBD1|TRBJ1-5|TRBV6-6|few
CASRRDRGLVQPQHF
TGTGCCAGCAGACGCGACAGGGGGTTAGTTCAGCCCCAGCATTTT
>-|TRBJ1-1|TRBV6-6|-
CASVPQGGGEAFF
TGTGCCAGCGTTCCTCAGGGTGGGGGTGAAGCTTTCTTT
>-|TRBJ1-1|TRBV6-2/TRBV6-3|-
CASSYSPGERAFF
TGTGCCAGCAGTTACTCACCGGGGGAGAGAGCTTTCTTT
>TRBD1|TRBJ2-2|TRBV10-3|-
CAITPDRGQNTGELFF
TGTGCCATCACTCCTGACAGGGGGCAAAACACCGGGGAGCTGTTTTTT
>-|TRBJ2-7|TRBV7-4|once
CASSLGPHQRGNEQYF
TGTGCCAGCAGCTTAGGCCCCCACCAACGGGGCAACGAGCAGTACTTC
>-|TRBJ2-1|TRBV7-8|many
CASSLTASAYNEQFF
TGTGCCAGCAGCTTGACCGCGAGTGCCTACAATGAGCAGTTCTTC
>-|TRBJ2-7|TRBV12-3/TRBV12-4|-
CASSGGLRDEQYF
TGTGCCAGCAGTGGCGGCCTTAGGGACGAGCAGTACTTC
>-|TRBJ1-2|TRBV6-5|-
CASSSLDGYYGYTF
TGTGCCAGCAGTTCTCTGGACGGCTACTATGGCTACACCTTC
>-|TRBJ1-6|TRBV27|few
CASSWGGAPFAPLHF
TGTGCCAGCAGTTGGGGGGGCGCCCCATTCGCACCCCTCCACTTT
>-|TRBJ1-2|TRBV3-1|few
CASSFRRDSGLYGYTF
TGTGCCAGCAGCTTCCGGAGGGACTCCGGTCTCTATGGCTACACCTTC
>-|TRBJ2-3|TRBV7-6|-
CASSFSGSFTDTQYF
TGTGCCAGCAGCTTTAGTGGGTCTTTTACAGATACGCAGTATTTT
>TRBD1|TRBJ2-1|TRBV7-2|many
CASSSPDRGYNEQFF
TGTGCCAGCAGCTCGCCCGACAGGGGATACAATGAGCAGTTCTTC
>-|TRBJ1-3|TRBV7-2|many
CASSPGGGFGNTIYF
TGTGCCAGCAGCCCGGGTGGGGGGTTTGGAAACACCATATATTTT
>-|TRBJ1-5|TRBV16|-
CASSQFGTHNQPQHF
TGTGCCAGCAGCCAATTCGGCACCCACAATCAGCCCCAGCATTTT
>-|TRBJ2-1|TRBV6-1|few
CASSAGDNEQFF
TGTGCCAGCAGCGCAGGGGACAATGAGCAGTTCTTC
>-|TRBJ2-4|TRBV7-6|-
CASSPKALAKNIQYF
TGTGCCAGCAGCCCAAAGGCCTTAGCCAAAAACATTCAGTACTTC
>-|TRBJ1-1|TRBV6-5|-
CASSYSPGKNTEAFF
TGTGCCAGCAGTTACTCGCCAGGGAAGAACACTGAAGCTTTCTTT
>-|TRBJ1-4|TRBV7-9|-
CASRAEKLFF
TGTGCCAGCAGGGCCGAAAAACTGTTTTTT
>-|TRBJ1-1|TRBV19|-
CASIEGLGTEAFF
TGTGCCAGTATAGAAGGCTTAGGAACTGAAGCTTTCTTT
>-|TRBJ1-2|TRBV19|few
CASSPLTDFNYGYTF
TGTGCCAGTAGTCCCCTCACAGATTTTAACTATGGCTACACCTTC
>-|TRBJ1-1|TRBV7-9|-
CASRQGLGNTEAFF
TGTGCCAGCAGGCAGGGGTTAGGGAACACTGAAGCTTTCTTT
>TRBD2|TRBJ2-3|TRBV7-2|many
CASSFSGAGADTQYF
TGTGCCAGCAGCTTTAGCGGGGCCGGCGCAGATACGCAGTATTTT
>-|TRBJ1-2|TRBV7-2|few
CASSTGNFGYTF
TGTGCCAGCAGCACCGGGAACTTTGGCTACACCTTC
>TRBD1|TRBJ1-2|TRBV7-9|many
CASSPSGQGNYGYTF
TGTGCCAGCAGCCCCTCAGGACAGGGGAACTATGGCTACACCTTC
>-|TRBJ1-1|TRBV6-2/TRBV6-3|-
CASTKGTTEEAFF
TGTGCCAGCACCAAAGGGACAACCGAGGAAGCTTTCTTT
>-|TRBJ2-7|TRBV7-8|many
CASSLLGQGLLRVEQYF
TGTGCCAGCAGCTTATTAGGTCAGGGATTGCTCCGAGTCGAGCAGTACTTC
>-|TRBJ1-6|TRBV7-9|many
CASSLGTAGYSYNSPLHF
TGTGCCAGCAGCTTAGGGACAGCAGGATACTCCTATAATTCACCCCTCCACTTT
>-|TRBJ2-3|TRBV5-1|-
CASRATEGSTDTQYF
TGCGCCAGCAGGGCCACAGAAGGAAGCACAGATACGCAGTATTTT
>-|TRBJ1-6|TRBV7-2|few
CASSPFLGSLNSPLHF
TGTGCCAGCAGCCCCTTCTTGGGTAGCCTTAATTCACCCCTCCACTTT
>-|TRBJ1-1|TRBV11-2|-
CASRNSGMNTEAFF
TGTGCCAGCAGGAACAGCGGCATGAACACTGAAGCTTTCTTT
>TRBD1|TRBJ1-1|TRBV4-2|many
CASSQEGRGRLNTEAFF
TGTGCCAGCAGCCAAGAGGGCAGGGGGCGACTGAACACTGAAGCTTTCTTT
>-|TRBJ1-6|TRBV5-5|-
CASSLKQSHSPLHF
TGTGCCAGCAGCTTGAAACAAAGTCATTCACCCCTCCACTTT
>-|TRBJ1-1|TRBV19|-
CVSSSGMNTEAFF
TGTGTCAGTAGTAGTGGTATGAACACTGAAGCTTTCTTT
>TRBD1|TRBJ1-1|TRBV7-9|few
CASSHRDSPIRMNTEAFF
TGTGCCAGCAGCCACCGGGACAGCCCAATTCGCATGAACACTGAAGCTTTCTTT
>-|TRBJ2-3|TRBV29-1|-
CSVLGRGPDTQYF
TGCAGCGTTTTGGGACGGGGACCAGATACGCAGTATTTT
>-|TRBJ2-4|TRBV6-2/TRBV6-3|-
CASRTTWLGAKNIQYF
TGTGCCAGCAGAACGACTTGGTTAGGGGCCAAAAACATTCAGTACTTC